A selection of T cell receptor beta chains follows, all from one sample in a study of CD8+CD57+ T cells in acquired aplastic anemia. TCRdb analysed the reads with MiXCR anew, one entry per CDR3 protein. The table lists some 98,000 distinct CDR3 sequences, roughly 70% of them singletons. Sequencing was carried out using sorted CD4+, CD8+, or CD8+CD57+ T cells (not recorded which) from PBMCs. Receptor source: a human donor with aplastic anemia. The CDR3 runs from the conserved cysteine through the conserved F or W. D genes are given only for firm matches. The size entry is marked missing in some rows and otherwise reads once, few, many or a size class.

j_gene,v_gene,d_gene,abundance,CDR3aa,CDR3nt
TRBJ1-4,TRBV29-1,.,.,CSVALGTTEKLFF,TGCAGCGTTGCACTGGGGACAACTGAAAAACTGTTTTTT
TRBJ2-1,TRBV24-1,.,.,CATRSSAYNEQFF,TGTGCCACCAGGTCGTCTGCCTACAATGAGCAGTTCTTC
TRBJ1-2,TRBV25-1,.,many,CASSESEDYYGYTF,TGTGCCAGCAGTGAATCCGAAGATTACTATGGCTACACCTTC
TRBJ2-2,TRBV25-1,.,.,CASKSQGTGNTGELFF,TGTGCCAGCAAGAGTCAAGGGACGGGAAACACCGGGGAGCTGTTTTTT
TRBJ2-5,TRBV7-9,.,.,CASSLPPTGLQETQYF,TGTGCCAGCAGCTTACCGCCAACAGGTCTCCAAGAGACCCAGTACTTC
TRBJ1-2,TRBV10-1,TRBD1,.,CASSEKRTGSGYTF,TGCGCCAGCAGTGAGAAAAGGACAGGGTCCGGCTACACCTTC
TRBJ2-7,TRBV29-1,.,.,CSVVVRAYEQYF,TGCAGCGTTGTAGTCCGAGCCTACGAGCAGTACTTC
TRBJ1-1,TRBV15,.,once,CATSLGANTEAFF,TGTGCCACCAGTCTCGGGGCGAACACTGAAGCTTTCTTT
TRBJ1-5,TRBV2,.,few,CASSESGQPQHF,TGTGCCAGCAGTGAATCCGGCCAGCCCCAGCATTTT
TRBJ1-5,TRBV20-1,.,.,CSSARIDSNQPQHF,TGCAGCAGTGCTAGAATAGATAGCAATCAGCCCCAGCATTTT
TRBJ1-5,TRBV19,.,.,CASSTQGNQPQHF,TGTGCCAGTAGTACACAGGGCAATCAGCCCCAGCATTTT
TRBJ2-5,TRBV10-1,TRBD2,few,CASSDQTSGQETQYF,TGCGCCAGCAGTGACCAGACTAGCGGACAAGAGACCCAGTACTTC
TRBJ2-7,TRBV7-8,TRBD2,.,CASSSLGGGTEQYF,TGTGCCAGCAGCTCCCTGGGGGGGGGAACGGAGCAGTACTTC
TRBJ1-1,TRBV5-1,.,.,CASSLALGKSTEAFF,TGCGCCAGCAGCTTGGCCTTGGGGAAGAGTACTGAAGCTTTCTTT
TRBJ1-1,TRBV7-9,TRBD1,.,CASSIQGRPEAFF,TGTGCCAGCAGCATACAGGGGAGGCCTGAAGCTTTCTTT
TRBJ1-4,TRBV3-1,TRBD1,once,CASSRNRGNEELFF,TGTGCCAGCAGCCGCAACAGGGGTAATGAAGAACTGTTTTTT
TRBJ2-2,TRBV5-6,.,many,CASSAEAGELFF,TGTGCCAGCAGCGCGGAAGCGGGGGAGCTGTTTTTT
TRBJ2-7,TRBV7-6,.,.,CASSQGQGGYEQYF,TGTGCCAGCAGCCAAGGACAGGGAGGGTACGAGCAGTACTTC
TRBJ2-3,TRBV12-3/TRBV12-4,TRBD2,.,CASSRATSGGAADTQYF,TGTGCCAGCAGTCGTGCCACTAGCGGGGGGGCTGCAGATACGCAGTATTTT
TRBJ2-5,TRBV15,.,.,CATSRDWSGHQETQYF,TGTGCCACCAGCAGAGATTGGTCCGGACACCAAGAGACCCAGTACTTC
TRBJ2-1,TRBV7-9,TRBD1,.,CASYDRDDEQFF,TGTGCCAGCTACGACAGGGACGATGAGCAGTTCTTC
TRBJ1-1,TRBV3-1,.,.,CASSQVGGGCTEAFF,TGTGCCAGCAGCCAAGTCGGAGGAGGTTGCACTGAAGCTTTCTTT
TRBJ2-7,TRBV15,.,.,CATAEGRIAHYEQYF,TGTGCCACTGCTGAGGGGCGAATAGCCCACTACGAGCAGTACTTC
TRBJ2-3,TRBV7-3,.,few,CASSQWPTDTQYF,TGTGCCAGCAGCCAGTGGCCCACAGATACGCAGTATTTT
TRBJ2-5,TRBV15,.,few,CATMGEMGSRETQYF,TGTGCCACCATGGGGGAGATGGGGTCACGAGAGACCCAGTACTTC
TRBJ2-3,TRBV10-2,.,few,CASSDPYTQYF,TGCGCCAGCAGTGACCCCTATACGCAGTATTTT
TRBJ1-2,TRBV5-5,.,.,CASSLSRENGYTF,TGTGCCAGCAGCTTATCCCGAGAGAATGGCTACACCTTC
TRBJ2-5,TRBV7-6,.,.,CASGLETQYF,TGTGCCAGCGGTTTGGAGACCCAGTACTTC
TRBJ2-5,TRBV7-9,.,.,CATAGARYQETQYF,TGTGCCACCGCCGGGGCCAGGTACCAAGAGACCCAGTACTTC
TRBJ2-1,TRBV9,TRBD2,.,CASSVRGGPYNEQFF,TGTGCCAGCAGCGTACGGGGGGGTCCCTACAATGAGCAGTTCTTC
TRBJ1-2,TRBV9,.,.,CASSVGSNYGYTF,TGTGCCAGCAGCGTAGGTAGTAACTATGGCTACACCTTC
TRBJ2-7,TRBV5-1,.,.,CASSSGDQGYEQYF,TGCGCCAGCAGCTCGGGGGACCAGGGCTACGAGCAGTACTTC
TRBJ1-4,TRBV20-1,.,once,CSARPAGKGKGEKLFF,TGCAGTGCTAGGCCCGCAGGAAAGGGAAAGGGTGAAAAACTGTTTTTT
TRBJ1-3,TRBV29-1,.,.,CSVATGIRVNTIYF,TGCAGCGTAGCAACAGGGATTAGGGTTAACACCATATATTTT
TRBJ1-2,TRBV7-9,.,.,CASSLARGTIFF,TGTGCCAGCAGCTTAGCGAGGGGGACGATCTTCTTC
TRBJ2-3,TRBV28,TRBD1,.,CASSSSGTGTDTQYF,TGTGCCAGCAGCTCCTCCGGGACAGGGACAGATACGCAGTATTTT
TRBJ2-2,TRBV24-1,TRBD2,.,CATMPGGARTGELFF,TGTGCCACCATGCCGGGGGGGGCGCGTACCGGGGAGCTGTTTTTT
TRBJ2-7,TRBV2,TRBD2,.,CASSLSGSWSYEQYF,TGTGCCAGCAGTCTTAGCGGGAGTTGGTCCTACGAGCAGTACTTC
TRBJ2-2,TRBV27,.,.,CASSLWTGGNEQFFGELFF,.
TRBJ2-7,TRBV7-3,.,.,CASSHGVSYEQYF,TGTGCCAGCAGCCACGGAGTCTCCTACGAGCAGTACTTC
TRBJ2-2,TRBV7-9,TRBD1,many,CASSFGTASTTGELFF,TGTGCCAGCAGCTTCGGGACAGCCTCCACCACCGGGGAGCTGTTTTTT
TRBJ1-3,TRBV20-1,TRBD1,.,CSATLPGGQGGGNTIYF,TGCAGTGCTACCCTCCCGGGCGGGCAGGGGGGCGGAAACACCATATATTTT
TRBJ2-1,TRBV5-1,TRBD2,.,CASSGSLAANEQFF,TGCGCCAGCAGCGGATCACTAGCGGCCAATGAGCAGTTCTTC
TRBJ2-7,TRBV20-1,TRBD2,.,CSASSGRAYEQYF,TGCAGTGCCTCTAGCGGGAGGGCCTACGAGCAGTACTTC
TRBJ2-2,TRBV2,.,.,CASTPTGTGELFF,TGTGCCAGCACCCCGACGGGAACCGGGGAGCTGTTTTTT
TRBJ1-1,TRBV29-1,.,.,CSAAYLANTEAFF,TGCAGCGCCGCGTATTTGGCGAACACTGAAGCTTTCTTT
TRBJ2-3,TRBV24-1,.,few,CATSDPQASSTDTQYF,TGTGCCACCAGTGATCCCCAAGCGAGTAGCACAGATACGCAGTATTTT
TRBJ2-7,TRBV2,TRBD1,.,CASRQGYEQYF,TGTGCCAGCCGACAGGGCTACGAGCAGTACTTC
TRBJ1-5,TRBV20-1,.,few,CSATLGAGSNQPQHF,TGCAGTGCTACGCTTGGCGCAGGGAGCAATCAGCCCCAGCATTTT
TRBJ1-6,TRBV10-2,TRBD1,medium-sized,CASRQTGEYNSPLHF,TGCGCCAGCAGACAGACAGGGGAGTATAATTCACCCCTCCACTTT
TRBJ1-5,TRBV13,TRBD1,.,CASSLTVRGNQPQHF,TGTGCCAGCAGCCTTACCGTCAGGGGGAATCAGCCCCAGCATTTT
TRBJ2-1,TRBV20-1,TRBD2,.,CSATRGGSYNEQFF,TGCAGTGCTACGCGGGGCGGGAGCTACAATGAGCAGTTCTTC
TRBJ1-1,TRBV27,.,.,CASRDFTEAFF,TGTGCCAGCAGGGATTTCACTGAAGCTTTCTTT
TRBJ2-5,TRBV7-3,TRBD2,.,CASSWASGQTETQYF,TGTGCCAGCAGTTGGGCTAGCGGGCAGACAGAGACCCAGTACTTC
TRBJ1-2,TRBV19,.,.,CASSPERGVIYGYTF,TGTGCCAGTAGTCCAGAGCGGGGGGTGATCTATGGCTACACCTTC